The clone carrying this T cell receptor (beta chain) was detected only once. Its target is unknown. The entry originates in a study of Ad26.COV2.S vaccination and SARS-CoV-2 variants. The treatment is: 19 received Ad26.COV2.S at low or high dose, single or two shots; about 5 received placebo; per-sample allocation not given. Day 63 after the first vaccine or placebo injection was the time point for sampling. Clones were sequenced by immunoSEQ multiplex PCR, and TCRdb holds only the in-frame ones, with some missing. The repertoire includes 300,000 to 400,000 clones, about 86% of them detected once, and around 2% sits in the top ten. Study results and caveats: Vaccine recipients had higher spike-specific TCR breadth than placebo recipients. Across vaccine and placebo recipients, the breadth of non-spike TCRs was similar.

The V gene's germline CDR1 is SGHRS and CDR2 YFSETQ. J gave up 2 bases and V 4 bases, and 3 bases lay outside the gene matches. The CDR3 length is 14 residues. The chain joins TRBV5-1 to TRBJ2-4; 7 nucleotides agree with TRBD1. The clonotype originates from a person aged 18-65 years who received the Ad26.COV2.S COVID-19 vaccine or a placebo. The material was peripheral blood, obtained in a trial of Ad26.COV2.S vaccine versus placebo. The CDR3 DNA follows: TGCGCCAGCAGCCTGACAGGGCCCAAAAACATTCAGTACTTC. Translating it yields CASSLTGPKNIQYF.